The 26 T cell receptor beta chains below were found in one sample sequenced in a study of identical twins. TCRdb itself ran the 5' RACE reads through MiXCR, one entry per CDR3 protein. The sample has roughly 350,000 distinct CDR3 sequences, about 12% seen once. Another study also made use of these data, one on yellow fever vaccine responses in identical twins.

The sequenced sample consisted of CD8+ T cells sorted from blood. These receptors originate from a woman aged 18 to 35 in good health.

This clonotype has just a few counts. V and J are TRBV9 and TRBJ1-2; 9 bases match TRBD1. Losses at the gene ends were 4 bases for V and 6 bases for J; bases not matched to a gene: 4. The CDR3 covers 13 residues. Germline CDR1 reads SGDLS; CDR2 reads YYNGEE. The CDR3 DNA is TGTGCCAGCAGCCTTCGGACAGGGGATGGCTACACCTTC. Its protein product is CASSLRTGDGYTF.

This clonotype showed up just once. The chain's CDR3 is CAGGLGTTGELFF. CDR3 DNA: TGTGCCGGAGGCCTCGGGACCACCGGGGAGCTGTTTTTT. The chain employs TRBV6-1 and TRBJ2-2; D tentatively fits TRBD1 or TRBD2 (5 bases each). V lost 11 bases, J lost 4 bases, and 14 bases lay in between. The CDR3 has 13 amino acids. CDR1 and CDR2 from the germline V gene are MNHNS and SASEGT.

The table lists this clonotype with many counts. V is TRBV29-1 and J is TRBJ2-1; 9 nucleotides align to TRBD2. The length of the CDR3 is 15 residues. The V gene end was trimmed by 2 bases and the J gene end by 4 bases; junction bases not matched to a gene: 6. Germline V gene data show CDR1 as SQVTM and CDR2 as ANQGSEA. CDR3 amino acids: CSVELPTSGYNEQFF. DNA of the CDR3: TGCAGCGTTGAACTACCGACTAGCGGTTACAATGAGCAGTTCTTC.

V gene TRBV6-1 combines with J gene TRBJ1-3, with D maybe TRBD1 (5 bases). With 7 bases removed from V and 0 bases from J, the gap between germline ends came to 13 bases. Germline V gives CDR1 MNHNS, CDR2 SASEGT. The CDR3 is 15 residues long. CDR3 amino acids: CASTRDSGSGNTIYF. For the CDR3, the DNA is TGTGCCAGCACTCGGGACTCCGGCTCTGGAAACACCATATATTTT.

V and J are TRBV27 and TRBJ1-5; D perhaps matches TRBD1 (5 bases). There are 16 residues in the CDR3. Trimming shortened V by 5 bases and J by 0 bases, and 14 bases separated the two germline ends. Germline-derived CDR1 and CDR2 are MNHEY and SMNVEV (reference sequence). CDR3 bases: TGTGCCAGCAGTCCAGACGGGGCTTATAGCAATCAGCCCCAGCATTTT. Translation gives CASSPDGAYSNQPQHF.

This clonotype was recorded a few times. The chain joins TRBV7-9 to TRBJ2-7; D is perhaps TRBD2 (6 bases). This CDR3 region has 15 residues. Deletions cut 4 bases from V and 3 bases from J, with 16 bases between. The germline gives CDR1 SEHNR, CDR2 FQNEAQ (reference sequence). The CDR3 is CASSSWGTSLYEQYV. Here the CDR3 DNA reads TGTGCCAGCAGCTCCTGGGGGACTTCCCTCTACGAGCAGTACGTC.

This clonotype was observed a handful of times. The chain joins TRBV28 to TRBJ2-2; D unclear. V lost 4 bases and J 5 bases, leaving 11 bases between the germline ends. CDR1 is MDHEN, CDR2 SYDVKM, per germline. The CDR3 runs 14 residues. CDR3 residues: CASSSVGSTGELFF. The CDR3 region has the DNA TGTGCCAGCAGTTCTGTGGGGTCAACCGGGGAGCTGTTTTTT. Together with reference TRBV28 and TRBJ2-2, the CDR3 gives the full variable domain: DVKVTQSSRYLVKRTGEKVFLECVQDMDHENMFWYRQDPGLGLRLIYFSYDVKMKEKGDIPEGYSVSREKKERFSLILESASTNQTSMYLCASSSVGSTGELFFGEGSRLTVL.

This clonotype has just a few counts. The J gene is TRBJ2-1, the V gene TRBV5-6; 11 bases align to TRBD1. The J segment lost 8 bases and the V segment lost 7 bases, leaving 2 bases of the junction unmatched. This CDR3 spans 12 amino acids. The germline CDR1 and CDR2 sequences are SGHDT and YYEEEE. Here the CDR3 DNA reads TGTGCCAGCGGGACAGGGGGACATGAGCAGTTCTTC. Protein product: CASGTGGHEQFF.

Ten or more counts support this clonotype. J is TRBJ1-1 and V is TRBV6-2 or TRBV6-3; perhaps TRBD1 as D (5 bases). The CDR3 runs 13 residues. Between the trimmed V and J ends, which lost 2 bases and 4 bases, there was a span of 8 bases. Germline values: CDR1 MNHEY, CDR2 SVGEGT. The CDR3 loop is CASSYAGVTEAFF. As DNA, the CDR3 is TGTGCCAGCAGTTACGCGGGGGTCACTGAAGCTTTCTTT.

The V call is TRBV13, the J call TRBJ2-3, with TRBD2 matching 7 bases. From germline, CDR1 is PRHDT and CDR2 FYEKMQ (reference sequence). Trimming at V came to 2 bases and at J to 4 bases, leaving 12 bases not matched to a gene. This CDR3 is built from 17 residues. CDR3 nucleotide sequence: TGTGCCAGCAGCTTACAAAGGATCGGGCTAGCGGCAGATACGCAGTATTTT. Amino acids: CASSLQRIGLAADTQYF.

The chain joins TRBV15 to TRBJ2-6; 7 bases are shared with TRBD1. After removal of 2 bases from V and 3 bases from J, the junction contained 10 bases not matched to a gene. This CDR3 has 18 amino acids. Germline values: CDR1 LNHNV, CDR2 YYDKDF (reference sequence). The CDR3 reads CATSRRQGTWYGANVLTF. The CDR3 DNA reads as TGTGCCACCAGCAGACGACAGGGCACTTGGTATGGGGCCAACGTCCTGACTTTC.

The sample holds many counts of this clonotype. The J gene is TRBJ2-1, the V gene TRBV3-1, with a possible D match to TRBD2 (6 bases). CDR3 size: 15 residues. V lost 6 bases to trimming and J lost 2 bases, with 14 bases between them. The germline V gene has CDR1 LGHDT and CDR2 YNNKEL (reference sequence). The CDR3 DNA follows: TGTGCCAGCAGACCCTTGACGGGAGCCTACAATGAGCAGTTCTTC. As protein: CASRPLTGAYNEQFF.

This clonotype has at least ten counts. The J gene is TRBJ1-1, the V gene TRBV28; D ambiguous. Germline lookup yields CDR1 MDHEN and CDR2 SYDVKM. V was clipped by 7 bases and J by 7 bases, with 10 bases between them. The CDR3 has 11 amino acids. CDR3 region: CASTRLSEAFF. DNA for the CDR3: TGTGCCAGCACCCGCCTAAGTGAAGCTTTCTTT.

The rearrangement uses TRBV2 and TRBJ2-1; 10 nucleotides agree with TRBD2. The CDR3 runs to 15 residues. Germline V gene data show CDR1 as SNHLY and CDR2 as FYNNEI. J was trimmed by 6 bases and V by 7 bases; bases with no gene match: 9. In DNA, the CDR3 is TGTGCCAGCAAAAAAGCGGGAGGGCCTCTCAATGAGCAGTTCTTC. Protein product: CASKKAGGPLNEQFF.

This clonotype was seen many times. V is TRBV20-1 and J is TRBJ1-5, with D unclear. V lost 1 base and J lost 4, with 8 bases in between. The CDR3 length is 13 residues. CDR1 and CDR2 (germline): DFQATT, SNEGSKA (reference sequence). The CDR3 here is CSARVNPNQPQHF. DNA of the CDR3: TGCAGTGCTAGAGTAAACCCAAATCAGCCCCAGCATTTT.

This clonotype was found a few times. The chain recombines TRBV12-3 or TRBV12-4 with TRBJ1-1, with 7 bases lining up with TRBD1. This CDR3 region has 15 residues. V lost 4 bases and J lost 4; bases outside the gene matches: 9. The CDR3 protein is CASSSGGAGGTEAFF. In DNA form, the CDR3 reads TGTGCCAGCAGTTCAGGGGGGGCCGGTGGCACTGAAGCTTTCTTT.

This clonotype showed up just a few times. The chain combines TRBV4-2 with TRBJ2-7; D is uncertain. Per germline, CDR1 LGHNA and CDR2 YNFKEQ. The V gene lost 2 bases and the J gene lost 1 base, with 15 bases spanning the gap. The CDR3 has 16 residues. The DNA for the CDR3 is TGTGCCAGCAGCCAACGGAACCCGGCCCTGTCCTACGAGCAGTACGTC. Translated, it gives CASSQRNPALSYEQYV.

The chain couples TRBV2 to TRBJ2-7; D uncertain. Germline assignment: CDR1 SNHLY and CDR2 FYNNEI. The CDR3 sequence is 13 residues long. The V end was cut by 11 bases, the J end by 0 bases, with 14 bases between. The CDR3 nucleotides read TGTGCCGCAACGGGCCCGAGCTCCTACGAGCAGTACTTC. Its protein product is CAATGPSSYEQYF.

At least ten counts were recorded for this clonotype. The rearrangement links TRBV5-1 to TRBJ2-5, with 10 nucleotides matching TRBD1. There are 16 residues in the CDR3. The V gene end was trimmed by 4 bases and the J gene end by 2 bases; junction bases not matched to a gene: 8. Germline loops: CDR1 SGHRS, CDR2 YFSETQ. Written as DNA, the CDR3 is TGCGCCAGCAGCCCTCCGGGACAGGGGCTGCAAGAGACCCAGTACTTC. Protein sequence: CASSPPGQGLQETQYF. Complete variable domain (other parts from reference TRBV5-1 and TRBJ2-5): KAGVTQTPRYLIKTRGQQVTLSCSPISGHRSVSWYQQTPGQGLQFLFEYFSETQRNKGNFPGRFSGRQFSNSRSEMNVSTLELGDSALYLCASSPPGQGLQETQYFGPGTRLLVL.

This clonotype was recorded a few times. The chain combines TRBV3-1 with TRBJ2-1; D unresolved. The CDR3 spans 11 residues. V was shortened by 0 bases and J by 14 bases, with 8 bases between the two germline ends. Germline assignment: CDR1 LGHDT and CDR2 YNNKEL (reference sequence). Written as DNA, the CDR3 is TGTGCCAGCAGCCAAGATTACGAAGAGTTCTTC. It is translated as CASSQDYEEFF.

The chain carries TRBV18 and TRBJ2-5; weak D call: TRBD2 (5 bases). Germline V gene data show CDR1 as KGHSH and CDR2 as LQKENI. This CDR3 is 14 amino acids long. V was trimmed by 2 bases and J by 5 bases, leaving 12 bases between them. The CDR3 region has the DNA TGTGCCAGCTCACCAGATGCGGGTGTGGAGACCCAGTACTTC. Its protein product is CASSPDAGVETQYF.

This clonotype came up many times. The V call is TRBV6-5, the J call TRBJ1-1, with a possible D match to TRBD1 (6 bases). The germline V gene has CDR1 MNHEY and CDR2 SVGAGI. The CDR3 runs 12 residues. Trimming pared 4 bases from V and 7 bases from J, leaving 10 bases between. CDR3 coding DNA: TGTGCCAGCAGTTCGGGACACCTTGAAGCTTTCTTT. This translates into CASSSGHLEAFF.

In this sample, this clonotype turned up a few times. The chain has TRBV12-3 or TRBV12-4 and TRBJ2-7; D may be TRBD1 (6 bases). The germline V and J ends were trimmed by 5 bases and 2 bases, with 16 bases remaining between them. This CDR3 comprises 15 residues. CDR3 amino acids: CASSPDRRPTYEQYF. The CDR3 DNA reads as TGTGCCAGCAGTCCAGACAGGAGACCTACCTACGAGCAGTACTTC.

As DNA, the CDR3 is TGTGCCACCAGCAGAGGACAGAATCAAGAGACCCAGTACTTC. It translates to CATSRGQNQETQYF. The V and J genes are TRBV15 and TRBJ2-5; weak D call: TRBD1 (5 bases). The CDR3 is 14 amino acids. Germline assignment: CDR1 LNHNV and CDR2 YYDKDF (reference sequence). The ends were cut back, 1 base at V and 2 bases at J, with 8 bases in the middle.

The chain uses TRBV11-2 and TRBJ2-1; 9 nucleotides agree with TRBD2. Trimming at V came to 3 bases and at J to 7 bases, leaving 16 bases not matched to a gene. The CDR3 has 18 amino acids. Germline CDR1 SGHAT, CDR2 FQNNGV. In DNA, the CDR3 is TGTGCCAGCAGCTTGGTTAGCGGGAGAGGGCTATCTAGTAATGAGCAGTTCTTC. It is translated as CASSLVSGRGLSSNEQFF.

The rearrangement uses TRBV12-3 or TRBV12-4 and TRBJ2-7; D is possibly TRBD2 (6 bases). Between the trimmed V and J ends, which lost 5 bases and 5 bases, there was a span of 19 bases. The CDR3 contains 15 residues. The CDR3 loop reads CASSPQRAGWHEQYF. The DNA for the CDR3 is TGTGCCAGCAGTCCTCAGAGGGCGGGGTGGCACGAGCAGTACTTC.